One T cell receptor (beta chain) is described in this entry. This entry is derived from a study of CD8 T cells in Susac syndrome. Study-level information: Within the sequenced Susac syndrome patient group, more than 5 exhibited active disease and roughly 8 were in remission.

The RNA input was 0.5 to 1 ug, and it was reverse transcribed with random hexamers. TCRdb used MiXCR to reprocess the immunoSEQ multiplex PCR reads, holding one entry per CDR3 protein. The sample comprises some 200,000 distinct CDR3 sequences, more than 85% of which are singletons, and approximately 0.086% rests with the top ten. This CDR3 region has 13 residues. Germline CDR1 KGHSH, CDR2 LQKENI. V was cut by 5 bases and J by 1 base, with 7 bases left in between. The chain joins TRBV18 to TRBJ2-3; D unclear. This receptor was obtained from a human donor with Susac syndrome. Material for sequencing was CD4+ T cells from PBMCs. The CDR3 DNA sequence: TGTGCCAGCTCAAGAAGTGGCACAGATACGCAGTATTTT. This translates into CASSRSGTDTQYF.